Presented here are 27 T cell receptor beta chains from one specimen sequenced in a study of T cells expressing NK-cell markers. Using the 5' RACE reads, TCRdb records one entry per CDR3 protein without DNA. This repertoire includes 550,000 or so distinct CDR3 sequences. Input material: blood T cells: a sorted CD56 or NKG2C T cell subset, CD4+ or CD8+ T cells, or bulk PBMC T cells (not recorded which). The receptor source for this set is a man between 18 and 35 years old in good health.

This chain links TRBV19 with TRBJ2-3; TCRdb selects TRBD1, and the lack of DNA leaves this call unchecked. The CDR3 runs 16 residues. The V gene's germline CDR1 is LNHDA and CDR2 SQIVND (reference sequence). The CDR3 region is CASSPHRGQYTDTQYF.

The chain joins TRBV29-1 to TRBJ2-2. Germline V lookup: CDR1 SQVTM, CDR2 ANQGSEA. The length of the CDR3 is 14 residues. Here the CDR3 reads CSVLVLRYTGELFF.

This chain connects TRBV3-1 to TRBJ2-1; TCRdb calls TRBD1, which cannot be checked without DNA. Germline V gene lookup returns CDR1 LGHDT and CDR2 YNNKEL (reference sequence). The CDR3 has 17 amino acids. CDR3 region: CASSQSQMHRLYNEQFF.

The chain uses TRBV12-3 or TRBV12-4 and TRBJ2-2; checking the TCRdb D call of TRBD1 is not possible without DNA. This CDR3 is 12 amino acids long. The CDR3 is CASSSGAGELFF.

The chain's CDR3 is CSARGDIPGQGSYEQYF. The rearrangement uses TRBV20-1 and TRBJ2-7; TCRdb names TRBD1, which stays unverified in the absence of DNA. The CDR3 has 17 residues. Looked up from germline, CDR1 is DFQATT and CDR2 is SNEGSKA (reference sequence).

The J gene is TRBJ2-1, the V gene TRBV11-1; TCRdb indicates TRBD2, and absent DNA this call remains unverified. CDR3 length: 16 amino acids. Germline V lookup: CDR1 SGHAT, CDR2 FQDESV (reference sequence). Here the CDR3 reads CASSFPIGGGRGEQFF.

V and J are TRBV5-6 and TRBJ2-1; TCRdb selects TRBD2, and the lack of DNA leaves this call unchecked. The CDR3 extends over 15 amino acids. Germline V gene sequence: CDR1 SGHDT, CDR2 YYEEEE. CDR3: CASSLGLAHGNEQFF. The variable domain in full, completed from reference TRBV5-6 and TRBJ2-1, reads DAGVTQSPTHLIKTRGQQVTLRCSPKSGHDTVSWYQQALGQGPQFIFQYYEEEERQRGNFPDRFSGHQFPNYSSELNVNALLLGDSALYLCASSLGLAHGNEQFFGPGTRLTVL.

The chain is built from TRBV20-1 and TRBJ2-1; the TRBD2 assignment by TCRdb is unverifiable without DNA. The germline V gene has CDR1 DFQATT and CDR2 SNEGSKA (reference sequence). The CDR3 spans 12 residues. The CDR3 here is CSARGVRDEQFF.

V usage is TRBV5-1 and J usage is TRBJ2-1; TCRdb's D gene call, TRBD2, goes unchecked for lack of DNA. This CDR3 spans 17 amino acids. The V gene's germline CDR1 is SGHRS and CDR2 YFSETQ. The CDR3 loop reads CASSFGRPPKPYNEQFF.

V is TRBV10-3 and J is TRBJ2-6; TCRdb's D gene call, TRBD1, goes unchecked for lack of DNA. CDR1 ENHRY and CDR2 SYGVKD come from the germline V gene. The CDR3 is made up of 18 amino acids. CDR3 region: CAISEATGALSGANVLTF.

This rearrangement joins TRBV7-6 to TRBJ2-3. This CDR3 spans 15 amino acids. The germline V gene encodes CDR1 SGHVS and CDR2 FNYEAQ. Here the CDR3 reads CASSFDFSSTDTQYF.

The chain joins TRBV7-9 to TRBJ2-2. There are 15 residues in the CDR3. Germline V CDR1 and CDR2: SEHNR, FQNEAQ (reference sequence). CDR3: CASSLSLTNTGELFF.

CDR3 loop: CASSRLSGELFF. The V call is TRBV4-1, the J call TRBJ2-2. The V gene's germline CDR1 is MGHRA and CDR2 YSYEKL. The CDR3 has 12 residues.

The genes are TRBV9 and TRBJ2-6; without DNA, the TCRdb call of TRBD1 cannot be checked. The CDR3 runs to 16 residues. Germline V lookup: CDR1 SGDLS, CDR2 YYNGEE. The chain's CDR3 is CASSTTTGNGANVLTF.

The chain combines TRBV20-1 with TRBJ1-5; the TRBD1 assignment by TCRdb is unverifiable without DNA. CDR3 length equals 16 residues. Germline CDR1 is DFQATT and CDR2 is SNEGSKA (reference sequence). CDR3 region: CSANPGGPYSNQPQHF.

The V and J genes are TRBV12-3 or TRBV12-4 and TRBJ2-7. The CDR3 is 14 residues long. CDR3 residues: CASSLGLPIDEQYF.

The V and J genes are TRBV20-1 and TRBJ2-1; the TCRdb D gene call, TRBD2, has no DNA to confirm it. CDR1 is DFQATT and CDR2 is SNEGSKA in the germline V gene (reference sequence). The CDR3 has 14 amino acids. The CDR3 is CSARKLAKSNEQFF.

The gene calls are TRBV10-3 and TRBJ2-1; no DNA is available, so the TRBD2 call from TCRdb remains unchecked. This CDR3 has 14 residues. Germline V gene data show CDR1 as ENHRY and CDR2 as SYGVKD. The CDR3 sequence: CAITAGTSLNEQFF.

The V and J genes are TRBV6-2 or TRBV6-3 and TRBJ2-6; without DNA, the TCRdb call of TRBD2 cannot be checked. The germline CDR1 and CDR2 sequences are MNHEY and SVGEGT. The CDR3 is made up of 20 amino acids. CDR3 sequence reads: CASSSTGTSGSQSGANVLTF.

This rearrangement joins TRBV7-9 to TRBJ2-7; TCRdb names TRBD2, which stays unverified in the absence of DNA. The V gene's germline CDR1 is SEHNR and CDR2 FQNEAQ (reference sequence). This CDR3 is built from 14 residues. Here the CDR3 reads CASSGGLQSYEQYF.

The chain links TRBV19 to TRBJ1-1; TCRdb gives TRBD1 as the D gene, but with no DNA this cannot be confirmed. The CDR3 sequence is 16 residues long. Germline values: CDR1 LNHDA, CDR2 SQIVND (reference sequence). This chain's CDR3 is CASSIDRGRADTEAFF. The whole variable domain, remainder taken from reference TRBV19 and TRBJ1-1, is DGGITQSPKYLFRKEGQNVTLSCEQNLNHDAMYWYRQDPGQGLRLIYYSQIVNDFQKGDIAEGYSVSREKKESFPLTVTSAQKNPTAFYLCASSIDRGRADTEAFFGQGTRLTVV.

This chain links TRBV14 with TRBJ2-1; TCRdb picks TRBD1, but there is no DNA to check that call. The CDR3 is 14 residues long. Germline V gene data show CDR1 as SGHDN and CDR2 as FVKESK. The CDR3 sequence is CASSQDRFGAEQFF.

The chain combines TRBV6-1 with TRBJ2-5; as DNA is missing, the TRBD1 call by TCRdb cannot be tested. The length of the CDR3 is 15 residues. The V gene's germline CDR1 is MNHNS and CDR2 SASEGT. The CDR3 sequence is CASNPQAATQETQYF.

The rearrangement uses TRBV2 and TRBJ2-5; TCRdb outputs TRBD1, but without DNA this stays unchecked. This CDR3 region has 12 residues. Germline V gene lookup returns CDR1 SNHLY and CDR2 FYNNEI. CDR3 sequence reads: CASSEVGTTQYF.

The chain is built from TRBV29-1 and TRBJ2-7; as DNA is missing, the TRBD2 call by TCRdb cannot be tested. CDR3 size: 14 residues. The germline V gene encodes CDR1 SQVTM and CDR2 ANQGSEA. This chain's CDR3 is CSVVLAGERYEQYF.

The chain recombines TRBV9 with TRBJ2-1; TCRdb's D call, TRBD1, is unchecked because there is no DNA. The V gene's germline CDR1 is SGDLS and CDR2 YYNGEE. This CDR3 has 16 residues. The CDR3 region is CASSVPQGASYNEQFF.

J is TRBJ2-1 and V is TRBV4-3; as DNA is missing, the TRBD2 call by TCRdb cannot be tested. From germline, CDR1 is LGHNA and CDR2 YSLEER. The CDR3 has 16 amino acids. CDR3 amino acids: CASSQDRLAGANEQFF.